A single sample gave rise to the 5 T cell receptor beta chains below, sequenced in a study of Graves' ophthalmopathy and Graves' hyperthyroidism. For repertoire sequencing, the TCR beta CDR3 regions were amplified from RNA transcripts. HTBI primers were used in a first-round RT-PCR, which preceded a second-round multiplex PCR. TCRdb processed the multiplex PCR reads anew with MiXCR; each CDR3 protein has one entry. The data show 560,000 or so distinct CDR3 sequences, about 40% seen once. What was sequenced was peripheral blood or thyroid tissue (not recorded which). These TCRs come from an adult man with Graves' hyperthyroidism.

In this sample, this clonotype turned up a few times. The chain employs TRBV6-5 and TRBJ1-1; 10 bases map to TRBD1. J was trimmed by 4 bases and V by 5 bases; bases with no gene match: 7. The length of the CDR3 is 15 residues. Germline CDR1 MNHEY, CDR2 SVGAGI. The CDR3 sequence is CASSGSTGGSTEAFF. DNA for the CDR3: TGTGCCAGCAGTGGGTCGACAGGGGGCTCCACTGAAGCTTTCTTT.

In its sample, this clonotype was seen many times. The chain employs TRBV29-1 and TRBJ2-7; 7 nucleotides match TRBD2. The CDR3 has 11 residues. The trim removed 7 bases at V and 6 bases at J, leaving 6 bases unmatched. The germline V gene encodes CDR1 SQVTM and CDR2 ANQGSEA. DNA of the CDR3: TGCAGCGCTGCGGGAGCTGGCGAGCAGTACTTC. Its translation is CSAAGAGEQYF.

J is TRBJ1-2 and V is TRBV29-1, with D possibly TRBD1 on 5 matching bases. Germline CDR1 and CDR2: SQVTM and ANQGSEA. V dropped 3 bases and J dropped 5 bases, with 16 bases sitting between them. The CDR3 runs to 14 residues. The chain's CDR3 is CSVEIPGSEYGYTF. The CDR3, as DNA: TGCAGCGTTGAGATCCCAGGGTCTGAGTATGGCTACACCTTC.

There are many counts of this clonotype. The chain links TRBV20-1 to TRBJ2-7; 7 bases map to TRBD1. V lost 5 bases and J lost 4; bases outside the gene matches: 11. Germline V gene lookup returns CDR1 DFQATT and CDR2 SNEGSKA (reference sequence). This CDR3 has 14 amino acids. DNA of the CDR3: TGCAGTGCTGGATTACCGGGACAGCAATACGAGCAGTACTTC. Encoded protein: CSAGLPGQQYEQYF.

This clonotype was counted at least ten times. This chain links TRBV12-3 or TRBV12-4 with TRBJ1-1; TRBD1 might be the D (5 bases). The V and J ends lost 8 bases and 1 base respectively, with 23 bases between them. The CDR3 has 17 amino acids. The DNA for the CDR3 is TGTGCCAGCGGAGAATTGGTCCTTACAGGTACGAACACTGAAGCTTTCTTT. Translated: CASGELVLTGTNTEAFF.